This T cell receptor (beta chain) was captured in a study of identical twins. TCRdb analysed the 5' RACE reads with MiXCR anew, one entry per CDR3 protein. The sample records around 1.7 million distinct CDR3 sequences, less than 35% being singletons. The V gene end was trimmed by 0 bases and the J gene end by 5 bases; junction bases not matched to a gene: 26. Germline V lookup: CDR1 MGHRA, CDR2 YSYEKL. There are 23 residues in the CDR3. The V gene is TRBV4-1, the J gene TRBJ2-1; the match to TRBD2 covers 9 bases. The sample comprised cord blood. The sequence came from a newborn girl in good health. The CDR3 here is CASSQDKSGRRGLAMGAHNEQFF. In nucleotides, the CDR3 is TGCGCCAGCAGCCAAGATAAGAGCGGCAGGCGGGGACTAGCCATGGGGGCACACAATGAGCAGTTCTTC.